The rows below give T cell receptor beta chains drawn from one sample of a study of T cell responses to AZD1222 COVID-19 vaccine. The table came from immunoSEQ multiplex PCR; TCRdb's copy has only in-frame clones and leaves some out. The sample contains fewer than 120,000 clones, 80% to 95% of which appear only once. The sample in question was peripheral blood, obtained on day 0 of AZD1222 vaccination. All receptors derive from an adult in good health. The conserved cysteine and the conserved F or W are not part of the CDR3 here. The D gene is left open where the match is weak.

v_gene	d_gene	CDR3aa
TRBV3-1/TRBV3-2	TRBD1	ASSQEGTGGYEQY
TRBV28	-	ASSSGREETQY
TRBV4-1	-	ASSHISDTQY
TRBV6-5	-	ASSLDSTYEQY
TRBV19	-	ASSPTPGGNAEQY
TRBV27	-	ASSLTYRDLPLH
TRBV5-1	-	ASTQAPGQPQH
TRBV5-6	-	ASSLERWGVNTGELF
TRBV7-5	-	VRSLGWTPLGSQPQH
TRBV5-4	-	ASSVVYDEQY
TRBV19	-	ASSIVQGGGEQF
TRBV6-5	TRBD2	ASSPGTSGNNEQF
TRBV27	TRBD2	ASSFALAGGLYEQF
TRBV7-8	-	ASSLADRANTEAF
TRBV6-6	-	ASSPDRGNSPLH
TRBV27	TRBD1	ASSTGTGLNGYT
TRBV27	TRBD1	ASSSTWTGPEAF
TRBV16	-	ASSPTWYTYNEQF
TRBV5-1	TRBD1	ASSLEPTGTANQPQH
TRBV10-2	-	ASREGTGGYT
TRBV19	-	ASSRDGTSSYGYT
TRBV5-6	-	ASSLRTPAKNIQY
TRBV11-3	TRBD1	ASSLGDSAGNTIY
TRBV18	-	ASSPPGHRPQPQH
TRBV27	-	ASSPWGAKATNEKLF
TRBV5-1	-	ASSLAGRSPLH
TRBV27	-	ASSLNFNSPLH
TRBV19	TRBD1	ASTYSGTGVNYGYT
TRBV6-6	TRBD2	ASSPPGGGTYEQY
TRBV10-2	-	ASSESTVTYEQY
TRBV18	-	ASSREQASSSYNSPLH
TRBV3-1/TRBV3-2	-	ASSQAGPPDTQY
TRBV29-1	-	SVEGWPENYGYT
TRBV2	-	ASSVGLRGEAF
TRBV21-1	-	ASSNGGRGRETQY
TRBV2	-	ASRQGPRDTEAF
TRBV2	-	AIRDDSAYGYT